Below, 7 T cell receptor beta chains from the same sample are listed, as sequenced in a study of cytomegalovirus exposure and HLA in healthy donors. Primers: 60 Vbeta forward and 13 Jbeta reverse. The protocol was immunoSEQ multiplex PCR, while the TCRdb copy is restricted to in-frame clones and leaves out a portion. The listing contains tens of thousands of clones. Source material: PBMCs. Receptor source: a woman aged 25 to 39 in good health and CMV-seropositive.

CDR3: CASSPPGEKLFF. In DNA form, the CDR3 reads TGCGCCAGCAGCCCCCCCGGGGAAAAACTGTTTTTT. This chain links TRBV5-1 with TRBJ1-4; D gene ambiguous. Trimming stripped 4 bases from V and 8 bases from J, with 9 bases between. This CDR3 spans 12 amino acids. In germline, CDR1 is SGHRS, CDR2 YFSETQ.

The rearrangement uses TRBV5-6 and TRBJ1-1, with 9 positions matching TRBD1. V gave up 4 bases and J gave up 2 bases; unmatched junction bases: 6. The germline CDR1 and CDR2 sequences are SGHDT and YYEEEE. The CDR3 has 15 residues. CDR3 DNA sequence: TGTGCCAGCAGCCCCAAACAGGGGGCTAACACTGAAGCTTTCTTT. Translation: CASSPKQGANTEAFF.

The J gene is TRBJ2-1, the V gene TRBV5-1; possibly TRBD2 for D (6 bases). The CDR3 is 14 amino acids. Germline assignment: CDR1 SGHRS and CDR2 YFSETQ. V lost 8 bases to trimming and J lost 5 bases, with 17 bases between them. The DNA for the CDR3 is TGCGCCAGGCCAAGGGGAGGTTCCAACAATGAGCAGTTCTTC. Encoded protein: CARPRGGSNNEQFF.

This chain's CDR3 is CSVGQSSGNTIYF. The CDR3 bases are TGCAGCGTTGGACAGAGCTCTGGAAACACCATATATTTT. This chain joins TRBV29-1 and TRBJ1-3, with D perhaps TRBD1 (5 bases). Trimming stripped 4 bases from V and 0 bases from J, with 7 bases between. Germline-derived CDR1 and CDR2 are SQVTM and ANQGSEA. This CDR3 is built from 13 residues.

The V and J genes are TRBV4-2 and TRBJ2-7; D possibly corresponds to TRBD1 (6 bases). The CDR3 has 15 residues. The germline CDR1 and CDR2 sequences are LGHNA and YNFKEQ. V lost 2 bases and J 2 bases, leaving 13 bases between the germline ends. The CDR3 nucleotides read TGTGCCAGCAGCCAAAATCAGGGGCTTACCTACGAGCAGTACTTC. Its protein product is CASSQNQGLTYEQYF.

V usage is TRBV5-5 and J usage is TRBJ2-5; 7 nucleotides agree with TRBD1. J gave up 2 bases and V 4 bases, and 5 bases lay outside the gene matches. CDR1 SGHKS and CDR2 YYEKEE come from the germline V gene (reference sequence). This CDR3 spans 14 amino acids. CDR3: CASSRGQEQETQYF. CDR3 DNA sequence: TGTGCCAGCAGCCGAGGACAGGAGCAAGAGACCCAGTACTTC. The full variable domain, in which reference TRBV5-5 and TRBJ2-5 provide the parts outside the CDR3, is DAGVTQSPTHLIKTRGQQVTLRCSPISGHKSVSWYQQVLGQGPQFIFQYYEKEERGRGNFPDRFSARQFPNYSSELNVNALLLGDSALYLCASSRGQEQETQYFGPGTRLLVL.

The CDR3, as DNA: TGTGCCAGTAGTATGCGGGGCGGAACTGAAGCTTTCTTT. Amino acid sequence: CASSMRGGTEAFF. V usage is TRBV19 and J usage is TRBJ1-1; possible D gene TRBD1, 5 bases. CDR3 length: 13 amino acids. Germline-derived CDR1 and CDR2 are LNHDA and SQIVND (reference sequence). Trimming removed 3 bases at V and 5 bases at J, with 10 bases between.